The 30 T cell receptor beta chains presented below share a single source sample, sequenced in a study of blood T cell repertoires in COVID-19 (dated by TCRdb to the early 2020s). The library relied on the immunoSEQ multiplex PCR assay. Entries here come from immuneACCESS through TCRdb and include only in-frame sequences with V and J called. Some clones fail to appear in such tables; in the studies checked, an unresolved V gene covers under half of the shortfall, and the cause of the remainder is unknown. This sample gives tens of thousands of clones in total; around nine tenths of them show up just once. The ten most abundant clones make up approximately 2.4% of the sample. Sequences were obtained from peripheral blood. These receptors were obtained from a human donor in a cohort sampled during active COVID-19.

The chain has TRBV5-1 and TRBJ2-5, with TRBD1 as a possible D gene (5 bases). V lost 3 bases and J 5 bases, leaving 11 bases between the germline ends. This CDR3 has 13 residues. CDR1 and CDR2 (germline): SGHRS, YFSETQ. This chain's CDR3 is CASSSDSLETQYF. CDR3 nucleotides: TGCGCCAGCAGCTCTGACAGTCTGGAGACCCAGTACTTC.

J is TRBJ1-1 and V is TRBV2, with D unresolved. The CDR3 runs 14 residues. CDR1 is SNHLY, CDR2 FYNNEI, per germline. V gave up 2 bases and J gave up 4 bases, with 11 bases separating them. CDR3 loop: CASSELERPTEAFF. The CDR3 DNA is TGTGCCAGCAGTGAACTTGAGCGGCCCACTGAAGCTTTCTTT.

The chain uses TRBV6-1 and TRBJ1-2, with 11 bases that match TRBD1. Trimming took 0 bases from V and 4 from J; bases not matched to a gene: 4. The CDR3 contains 16 residues. Germline-derived CDR1 and CDR2 are MNHNS and SASEGT. Here the CDR3 DNA reads TGTGCCAGCAGTGAAGCGGTGGGGACAGGGGGCTATGGCTACACCTTC. Amino acids: CASSEAVGTGGYGYTF.

This chain joins TRBV12-3 or TRBV12-4 and TRBJ2-2; 10 nucleotides match TRBD2. V lost 6 bases and J lost 7; bases outside the gene matches: 2. The CDR3 is made up of 13 amino acids. The DNA for the CDR3 is TGTGCCAGCAGCCGACTAGCGGGCGGGGAGCTGTTTTTT. Encoded protein: CASSRLAGGELFF.

This chain uses TRBV7-9 with TRBJ2-1, with 9 bases identical to TRBD1. In germline, CDR1 is SEHNR, CDR2 FQNEAQ (reference sequence). The CDR3 is 14 amino acids. V lost 8 bases to trimming and J lost 4 bases; unmatched junction nucleotides: 6. CDR3 bases: TGTGCCAGCCTTCCGGGACAGGGTTACAATGAGCAGTTCTTC. It codes for CASLPGQGYNEQFF.

This chain uses TRBV27 with TRBJ2-2, with 11 bases matching TRBD2. Germline lookup yields CDR1 MNHEY and CDR2 SMNVEV (reference sequence). J was trimmed by 2 bases and V by 6 bases; bases with no gene match: 17. The CDR3 length is 20 residues. CDR3 nucleotide sequence: TGTGCCAGCAGCCTCTTCCCTGACATAGCGGGGGGGATTAACACCGGGGAGCTGTTTTTT. This gives the protein CASSLFPDIAGGINTGELFF.

The chain combines TRBV5-4 with TRBJ1-2, with unresolved D. Trimming removed 0 bases at V and 1 base at J, with 7 bases between. Germline V gives CDR1 SGHNT, CDR2 YYREEE (reference sequence). This CDR3 comprises 14 residues. This CDR3 is CASSLVGGNYGYTF. In DNA, the CDR3 is TGTGCCAGCAGCTTGGTCGGCGGTAACTATGGCTACACCTTC.

The gene calls are TRBV5-4 and TRBJ1-1, with 9 bases matching TRBD1. This CDR3 spans 15 amino acids. Per the germline V gene, CDR1 is SGHNT and CDR2 is YYREEE (reference sequence). V shed 4 bases, J shed 5 bases, and the junction held 9 bases outside the gene matches. In DNA form, the CDR3 reads TGTGCCAGCAGCCCTGGGACAGGGAGGGAGACTGAAGCTTTCTTT. Translation gives CASSPGTGRETEAFF.

The rearrangement joins TRBV6-5 to TRBJ2-5; TRBD1 agrees at 11 bases. Trimming cost V 0 bases and J 4 bases; bases outside gene matches: 4. Germline assignment: CDR1 MNHEY and CDR2 SVGAGI. CDR3 length: 16 residues. This CDR3 is CASSYSSGTGGETQYF. CDR3 DNA: TGTGCCAGCAGTTACTCGTCCGGGACAGGGGGAGAGACCCAGTACTTC.

The chain joins TRBV7-6 to TRBJ2-4; 8 bases are a match to TRBD1. Looked up from germline, CDR1 is SGHVS and CDR2 is FNYEAQ. V shed 5 bases, J shed 8 bases, and the junction held 11 bases outside the gene matches. The CDR3 contains 15 residues. CDR3 nucleotide sequence: TGTGCCAGCAGCCCCGGCCCAGGGGGCAAGGACATTCAGTACTTC. Amino acid sequence: CASSPGPGGKDIQYF.

This clone occurred once. The rearrangement uses TRBV9 and TRBJ2-5; 10 positions agree with TRBD2. This CDR3 comprises 16 residues. Germline CDR1 SGDLS, CDR2 YYNGEE. Trimming took 1 base from V and 3 from J; bases not matched to a gene: 6. This CDR3 is CASSVSAGGAKETQYF. CDR3 sequence (DNA): TGTGCCAGCAGCGTATCAGCGGGGGGGGCCAAAGAGACCCAGTACTTC.

The chain links TRBV30 to TRBJ2-5; 7 nucleotides match TRBD1. After removal of 5 bases from V and 7 bases from J, the junction contained 7 bases not matched to a gene. This CDR3 contains 12 residues. Germline V gene lookup returns CDR1 GTSNPN and CDR2 SVGIG (reference sequence). The CDR3 DNA follows: TGTGCCTGGTCTCGACAGGGTCTGACCCAGTACTTC. It encodes CAWSRQGLTQYF.

This clone was recorded once. V gene TRBV10-2 combines with J gene TRBJ2-1, with D perhaps matching TRBD2 (5 bases). The CDR3 extends over 14 amino acids. Trimming removed 4 bases from V and 5 bases from J, with 12 bases in between. Germline V gives CDR1 WSHSY, CDR2 SAAADI. CDR3 coding DNA: TGCGCCAGCAGTGTTCAGAGAGGGAACAATGAGCAGTTCTTC. Its protein is CASSVQRGNNEQFF.

This clone was counted a single time. The CDR3 loop reads CASSQEGHKADEQFF. Written as DNA, the CDR3 is TGTGCCAGCAGCCAAGAGGGACACAAAGCAGATGAGCAGTTCTTC. The chain combines TRBV4-2 with TRBJ2-1, with a weak D call TRBD1 (6 bases). The CDR3 spans 15 residues. V lost 0 bases, J lost 8 bases, and 14 bases lay in between. Germline assignment: CDR1 LGHNA and CDR2 YNFKEQ.

The V call is TRBV7-2, the J call TRBJ2-7; tentative D call: TRBD2 (7 bases). With 1 base removed from V and 3 bases from J, the gap between germline ends came to 16 bases. Looked up from germline, CDR1 is SGHTA and CDR2 is FQGNSA. The CDR3 contains 16 residues. The CDR3 DNA is TGTGCCAGCAGCTTAGGCCCGGCGGGGGCGAACTACGAGCAGTACTTC. Its translation: CASSLGPAGANYEQYF. Full variable domain (remainder filled in from reference TRBV7-2 and TRBJ2-7): GAGVSQSPSNKVTEKGKDVELRCDPISGHTALYWYRQSLGQGLEFLIYFQGNSAPDKSGLPSDRFSAERTGGSVSTLTIQRTQQEDSAVYLCASSLGPAGANYEQYFGPGTRLTVT.

The chain links TRBV7-3 to TRBJ2-3; TRBD1 matches 9 bases. After removal of 3 bases from V and 6 bases from J, the junction contained 4 bases not matched to a gene. The V gene's germline CDR1 is SGHTA and CDR2 FQGTGA. The CDR3 consists of 14 residues. The chain's CDR3 is CASSFGQGRDTQYF. Here the CDR3 DNA reads TGTGCCAGCAGCTTCGGACAGGGGAGGGATACGCAGTATTTT.

CDR3 in DNA: TGTGCCAGTAGTCCGGGACAGGCGGGTAACTATGGCTACACCTTC. Amino acids: CASSPGQAGNYGYTF. The rearrangement uses TRBV19 and TRBJ1-2; 8 bases match TRBD1. The CDR3 is made up of 15 amino acids. Losses at the gene ends were 5 bases for V and 1 base for J; bases not matched to a gene: 6. From germline, CDR1 is LNHDA and CDR2 SQIVND (reference sequence).

The chain links TRBV7-6 to TRBJ2-7; 7 nucleotides line up with TRBD1. V shed 2 bases, J shed 5 bases, and the junction held 6 bases outside the gene matches. The CDR3 is 14 residues long. Germline-derived CDR1 and CDR2 are SGHVS and FNYEAQ. CDR3 DNA: TGTGCCAGCAGCTTAATCCCAGGGGGTCACGAGCAGTACTTC. It yields the protein CASSLIPGGHEQYF.

The chain couples TRBV6-1 to TRBJ1-2; the match to TRBD1 covers 7 bases. The junction had 13 bases not matched to a gene; V was cut back by 1 base and J by 5 bases. The CDR3 extends over 17 amino acids. The V gene's germline CDR1 is MNHNS and CDR2 SASEGT. The CDR3 region has the DNA TGTGCCAGCAGTGAAGGGACAGGTGCGCACTCAGGTTATGGCTACACCTTC. This sequence encodes CASSEGTGAHSGYGYTF.

Notes on this clone: One junction end disagrees with the germline gene, perhaps due to a read error. The chain carries TRBV7-7 and TRBJ2-5, with 7 bases fitting TRBD1. Germline V gene lookup returns CDR1 SSHAT and CDR2 FNYEAQ (reference sequence). The CDR3 loop spans 14 amino acids. CDR3 DNA: TGTGCTAGCAGCCGACAGGGTCCCCCGGAGACCCAGTACTTC. Translation gives CASSRQGPPETQYF.

The chain employs TRBV2 and TRBJ1-2; TRBD1 matches at 8 bases. This CDR3 has 13 amino acids. Germline V gene lookup returns CDR1 SNHLY and CDR2 FYNNEI. The V gene end was trimmed by 0 bases and the J gene end by 7 bases; junction bases not matched to a gene: 1. The CDR3 nucleotides are TGTGCCAGCAGTGAAGCACAGGGGGTTGGCTACACCTTC. Translated: CASSEAQGVGYTF.

The gene calls are TRBV7-2 and TRBJ2-4, with D possibly TRBD2 on 6 matching bases. The CDR3 contains 17 residues. The V and J ends lost 1 base and 0 bases respectively, with 13 bases between them. The V gene's germline CDR1 is SGHTA and CDR2 FQGNSA. As DNA, the CDR3 is TGTGCCAGCAGCTTAGACTCGGGGACTCTAGCCAAAAACATTCAGTACTTC. It encodes CASSLDSGTLAKNIQYF. Complete variable domain (other parts from reference TRBV7-2 and TRBJ2-4): GAGVSQSPSNKVTEKGKDVELRCDPISGHTALYWYRQSLGQGLEFLIYFQGNSAPDKSGLPSDRFSAERTGGSVSTLTIQRTQQEDSAVYLCASSLDSGTLAKNIQYFGAGTRLSVL.

The CDR3 spells CASSIDQGAYASNQPQHF. The CDR3 DNA reads TGTGCCAGTAGTATAGATCAGGGGGCCTACGCTAGCAATCAGCCCCAGCATTTT. This rearrangement joins TRBV19 to TRBJ1-5; 8 nucleotides agree with TRBD1. CDR1 and CDR2 (germline): LNHDA, SQIVND (reference sequence). Trimming removed 0 bases from V and 0 bases from J; junction bases left unmatched: 7. The length of the CDR3 is 18 residues.

The gene calls are TRBV6-5 and TRBJ1-4, with TRBD1 matching over 11 bases. The germline CDR1 and CDR2 sequences are MNHEY and SVGAGI. This CDR3 region has 14 residues. V lost 6 bases, J lost 7 bases, and 4 bases stayed unmatched. DNA for the CDR3: TGTGCCAGCAGCGCCGGGACAGGGGGTGAAAAACTGTTTTTT. This encodes CASSAGTGGEKLFF.

The chain recombines TRBV5-6 with TRBJ2-6; 11 bases map to TRBD1. This CDR3 is 17 amino acids long. From germline, CDR1 is SGHDT and CDR2 YYEEEE. Trimming took 4 bases from V and 4 from J; bases not matched to a gene: 7. CDR3 protein: CASSLGQGANGANVLTF. The CDR3 nucleotides are TGTGCCAGCAGCCTAGGACAGGGGGCCAACGGGGCCAACGTCCTGACTTTC. The variable domain in full, completed from reference TRBV5-6 and TRBJ2-6, reads DAGVTQSPTHLIKTRGQQVTLRCSPKSGHDTVSWYQQALGQGPQFIFQYYEEEERQRGNFPDRFSGHQFPNYSSELNVNALLLGDSALYLCASSLGQGANGANVLTFGAGSRLTVL.

This chain uses TRBV5-6 with TRBJ2-7; D is perhaps TRBD2 (5 bases). Trimming shortened V by 3 bases and J by 2 bases, and 18 bases separated the two germline ends. Per germline, CDR1 SGHDT and CDR2 YYEEEE. CDR3 length: 16 amino acids. The DNA for the CDR3 is TGTGCCAGCAGCTCCGGACTTTGGGTAAGAACCTACGAGCAGTACTTC. As protein: CASSSGLWVRTYEQYF.

The chain carries TRBV2 and TRBJ2-1; 11 positions agree with TRBD2. Germline CDR1 and CDR2: SNHLY and FYNNEI. The junction had 14 bases not matched to a gene; V was cut back by 4 bases and J by 6 bases. The CDR3 runs 18 residues. The CDR3 DNA reads as TGTGCCAGCAGTGGGGTTAGCGGGGGGGCAATTTTCGGCAATGAGCAGTTCTTC. It translates to CASSGVSGGAIFGNEQFF.

This chain links TRBV30 with TRBJ1-4; 7 nucleotides align to TRBD1. Germline loops: CDR1 GTSNPN, CDR2 SVGIG (reference sequence). The ends lost 2 bases at V and 10 bases at J; junction bases unmatched: 16. The CDR3 extends over 16 amino acids. The CDR3 is CAWSKAPGQSYGKLFF. CDR3 bases: TGTGCCTGGAGTAAGGCCCCGGGACAGTCTTATGGAAAACTGTTTTTT. Complete variable domain (other parts from reference TRBV30 and TRBJ1-4): SQTIHQWPATLVQPVGSPLSLECTVEGTSNPNLYWYRQAAGRGLQLLFYSVGIGQISSEVPQNLSASRPQDRQFILSSKKLLLSDSGFYLCAWSKAPGQSYGKLFFGSGTQLSVL.

The genes are TRBV18 and TRBJ2-1, with 11 bases fitting TRBD2. Germline V CDR1 and CDR2: KGHSH, LQKENI. V was pared by 4 bases and J by 4 bases, with 3 bases of the junction left unmatched. The CDR3 consists of 15 residues. Here the CDR3 reads CASSQLAGEYNEQFF. In nucleotides, the CDR3 is TGTGCCAGCTCACAACTAGCGGGGGAGTACAATGAGCAGTTCTTC.

The rearrangement joins TRBV14 to TRBJ2-2; tentative D call: TRBD1 (6 bases). V lost 4 bases to trimming and J lost 0 bases, with 15 bases between them. CDR3 length: 17 amino acids. Germline V gives CDR1 SGHDN, CDR2 FVKESK. The DNA of the CDR3 is TGTGCCAGCAGCCCATACGCCGGGACATCGAACACCGGGGAGCTGTTTTTT. It is translated as CASSPYAGTSNTGELFF. The full variable domain, with the rest looked up from reference TRBV14 and TRBJ2-2, is EAGVTQFPSHSVIEKGQTVTLRCDPISGHDNLYWYRRVMGKEIKFLLHFVKESKQDESGMPNNRFLAERTGGTYSTLKVQPAELEDSGVYFCASSPYAGTSNTGELFFGEGSRLTVL.